This TCR beta chain originates from a study of blood T cell repertoires in COVID-19. About the study: The United States, Italy and Spain provided the acute and convalescent COVID-19 samples.

Clones were read by immunoSEQ multiplex PCR, and TCRdb kept only the in-frame ones, dropping some. The sample lists 200,000 to 250,000 clones; approximately 86% were seen once. The V gene lost 6 bases and the J gene lost 5 bases, with 19 bases spanning the gap. Germline V gives CDR1 KGHSH, CDR2 LQKENI. The CDR3 totals 15 residues. What was sequenced was peripheral blood. This chain uses TRBV18 with TRBJ2-5; D is possibly TRBD2 (7 bases). The TCR comes from a man in his sixties with acute or convalescent COVID-19. The CDR3: CASSKSTGGGETQYF. CDR3 DNA sequence: TGTGCCAGCTCTAAATCGACGGGGGGCGGCGAGACCCAGTACTTC. The full variable domain, completed using reference TRBV18 and TRBJ2-5, is NAGVMQNPRHLVRRRGQEARLRCSPMKGHSHVYWYRQLPEEGLKFMVYLQKENIIDESGMPKERFSAEFPKEGPSILRIQQVVRGDSAAYFCASSKSTGGGETQYFGPGTRLLVL.